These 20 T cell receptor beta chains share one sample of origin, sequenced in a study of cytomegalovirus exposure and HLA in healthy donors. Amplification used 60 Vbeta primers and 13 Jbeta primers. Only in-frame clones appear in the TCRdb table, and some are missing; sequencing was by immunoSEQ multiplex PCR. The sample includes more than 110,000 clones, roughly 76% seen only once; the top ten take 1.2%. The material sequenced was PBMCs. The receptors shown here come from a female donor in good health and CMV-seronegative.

The CDR3 DNA follows: TGTGCCAGCAGCGCCCTACAGGGTGAGGCCGGGGAGCTGTTTTTT. The encoded protein is CASSALQGEAGELFF. The chain links TRBV6-1 to TRBJ2-2; possible D gene TRBD1, 6 bases. Germline CDR1 and CDR2: MNHNS and SASEGT. CDR3 length: 15 amino acids. The germline V and J ends were trimmed by 6 bases and 6 bases, with 17 bases remaining between them.

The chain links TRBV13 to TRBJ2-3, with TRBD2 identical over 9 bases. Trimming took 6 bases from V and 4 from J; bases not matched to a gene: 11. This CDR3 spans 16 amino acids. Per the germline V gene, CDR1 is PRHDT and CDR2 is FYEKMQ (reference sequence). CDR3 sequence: CASSHIAGVSPDTQYF. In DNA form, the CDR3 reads TGTGCCAGCAGTCATATAGCGGGAGTGAGCCCAGATACGCAGTATTTT.

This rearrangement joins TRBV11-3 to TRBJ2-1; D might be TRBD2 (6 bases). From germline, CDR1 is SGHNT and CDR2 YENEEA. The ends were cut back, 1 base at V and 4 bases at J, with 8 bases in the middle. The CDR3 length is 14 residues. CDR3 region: CASSLAGVYNEQFF. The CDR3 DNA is TGTGCCAGCAGCTTAGCGGGAGTTTACAATGAGCAGTTCTTC.

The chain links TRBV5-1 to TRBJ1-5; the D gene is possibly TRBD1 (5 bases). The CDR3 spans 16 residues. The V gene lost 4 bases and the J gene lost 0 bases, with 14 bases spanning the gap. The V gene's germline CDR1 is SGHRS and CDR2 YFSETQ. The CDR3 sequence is CASSMGEGTSNQPQHF. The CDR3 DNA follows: TGCGCCAGCAGCATGGGGGAGGGGACTAGCAATCAGCCCCAGCATTTT. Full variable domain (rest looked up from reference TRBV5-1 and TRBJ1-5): KAGVTQTPRYLIKTRGQQVTLSCSPISGHRSVSWYQQTPGQGLQFLFEYFSETQRNKGNFPGRFSGRQFSNSRSEMNVSTLELGDSALYLCASSMGEGTSNQPQHFGDGTRLSIL.

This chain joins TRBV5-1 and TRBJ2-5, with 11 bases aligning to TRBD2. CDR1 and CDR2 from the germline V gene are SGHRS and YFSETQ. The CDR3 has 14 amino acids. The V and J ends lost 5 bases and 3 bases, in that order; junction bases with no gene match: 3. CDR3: CASRTSGSKETQYF. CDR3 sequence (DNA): TGCGCCAGCAGAACTAGCGGGAGCAAAGAGACCCAGTACTTC. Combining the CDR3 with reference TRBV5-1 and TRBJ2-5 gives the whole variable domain KAGVTQTPRYLIKTRGQQVTLSCSPISGHRSVSWYQQTPGQGLQFLFEYFSETQRNKGNFPGRFSGRQFSNSRSEMNVSTLELGDSALYLCASRTSGSKETQYFGPGTRLLVL.

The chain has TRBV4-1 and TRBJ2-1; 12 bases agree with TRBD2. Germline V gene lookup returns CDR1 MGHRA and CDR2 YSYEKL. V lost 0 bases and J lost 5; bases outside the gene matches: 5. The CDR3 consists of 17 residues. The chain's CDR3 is CASSQDPRLAGDNEQFF. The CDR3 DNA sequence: TGCGCCAGCAGCCAAGACCCCCGACTAGCGGGAGACAATGAGCAGTTCTTC.

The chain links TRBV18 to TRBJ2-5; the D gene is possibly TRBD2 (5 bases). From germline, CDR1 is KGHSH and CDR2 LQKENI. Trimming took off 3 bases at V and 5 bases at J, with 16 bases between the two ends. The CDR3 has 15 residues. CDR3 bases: TGTGCCAGCTCACCGAGCGCGGGCCCCGCGGAGACCCAGTACTTC. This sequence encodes CASSPSAGPAETQYF.

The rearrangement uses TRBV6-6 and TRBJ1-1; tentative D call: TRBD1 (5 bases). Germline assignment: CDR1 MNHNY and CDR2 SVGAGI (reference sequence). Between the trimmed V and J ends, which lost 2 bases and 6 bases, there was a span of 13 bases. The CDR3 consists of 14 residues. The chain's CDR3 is CASSYPETDPEAFF. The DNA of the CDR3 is TGTGCCAGCAGTTACCCTGAGACAGATCCTGAAGCTTTCTTT.

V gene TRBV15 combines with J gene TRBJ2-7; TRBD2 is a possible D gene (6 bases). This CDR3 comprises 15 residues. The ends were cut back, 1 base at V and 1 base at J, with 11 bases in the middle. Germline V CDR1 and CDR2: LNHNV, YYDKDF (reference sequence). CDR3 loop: CATSRATGASYEQYF. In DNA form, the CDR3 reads TGTGCCACCAGCAGAGCTACGGGAGCGTCCTACGAGCAGTACTTC. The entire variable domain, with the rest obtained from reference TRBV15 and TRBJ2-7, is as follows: DAMVIQNPRYQVTQFGKPVTLSCSQTLNHNVMYWYQQKSSQAPKLLFHYYDKDFNNEADTPDNFQSRRPNTSFCFLDIRSPGLGDTAMYLCATSRATGASYEQYFGPGTRLTVT.

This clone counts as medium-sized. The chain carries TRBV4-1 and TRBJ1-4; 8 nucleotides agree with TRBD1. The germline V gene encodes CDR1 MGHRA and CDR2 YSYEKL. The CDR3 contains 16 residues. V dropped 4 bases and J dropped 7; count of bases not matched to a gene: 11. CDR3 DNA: TGCGCCAGCAGCCCCCTGGGGACAGGTGGAGGTGAAAAACTGTTTTTT. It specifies CASSPLGTGGGEKLFF.

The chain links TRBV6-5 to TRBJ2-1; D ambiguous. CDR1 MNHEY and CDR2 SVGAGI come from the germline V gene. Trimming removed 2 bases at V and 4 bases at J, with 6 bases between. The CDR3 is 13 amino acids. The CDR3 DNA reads TGTGCCAGCAGTTACGCCACATACAATGAGCAGTTCTTC. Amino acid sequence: CASSYATYNEQFF.

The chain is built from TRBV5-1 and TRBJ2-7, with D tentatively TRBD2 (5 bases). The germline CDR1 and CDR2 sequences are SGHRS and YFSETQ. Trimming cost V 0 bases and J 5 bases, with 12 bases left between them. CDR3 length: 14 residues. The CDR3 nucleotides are TGCGCCAGCAGCTTGGAAGAGGGAACCGACGAGCAGTACTTC. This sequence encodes CASSLEEGTDEQYF.

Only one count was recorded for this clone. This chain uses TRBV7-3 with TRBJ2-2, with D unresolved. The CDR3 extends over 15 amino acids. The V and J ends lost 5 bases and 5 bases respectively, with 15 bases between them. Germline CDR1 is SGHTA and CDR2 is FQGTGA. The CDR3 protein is CASSELGSPTGELFF. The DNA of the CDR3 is TGTGCCAGCAGCGAACTCGGGTCCCCAACCGGGGAGCTGTTTTTT.

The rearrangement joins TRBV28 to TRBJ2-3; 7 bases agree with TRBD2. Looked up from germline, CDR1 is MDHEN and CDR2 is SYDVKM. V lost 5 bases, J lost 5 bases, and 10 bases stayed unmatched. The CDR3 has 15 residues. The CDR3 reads CASSRITGGGDTQYF. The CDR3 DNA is TGTGCCAGCAGTCGCATTACGGGAGGAGGAGATACGCAGTATTTT.

The CDR3 sequence is CASSLSLGGKGETQYF. The DNA of the CDR3 is TGTGCCAGCAGTTTAAGTCTTGGGGGGAAGGGAGAGACCCAGTACTTC. This chain links TRBV28 with TRBJ2-5; D possibly corresponds to TRBD2 (6 bases). CDR1 MDHEN and CDR2 SYDVKM come from the germline V gene. The CDR3 contains 16 residues. V lost 2 bases and J lost 4, with 17 bases in between.

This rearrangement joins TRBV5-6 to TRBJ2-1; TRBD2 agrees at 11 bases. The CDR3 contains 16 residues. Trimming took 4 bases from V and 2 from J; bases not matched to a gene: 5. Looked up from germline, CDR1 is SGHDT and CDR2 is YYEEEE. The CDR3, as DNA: TGTGCCAGCAGCCCCCTAGCGGGAGGTACCTACAATGAGCAGTTCTTC. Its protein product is CASSPLAGGTYNEQFF. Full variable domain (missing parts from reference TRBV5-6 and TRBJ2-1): DAGVTQSPTHLIKTRGQQVTLRCSPKSGHDTVSWYQQALGQGPQFIFQYYEEEERQRGNFPDRFSGHQFPNYSSELNVNALLLGDSALYLCASSPLAGGTYNEQFFGPGTRLTVL.

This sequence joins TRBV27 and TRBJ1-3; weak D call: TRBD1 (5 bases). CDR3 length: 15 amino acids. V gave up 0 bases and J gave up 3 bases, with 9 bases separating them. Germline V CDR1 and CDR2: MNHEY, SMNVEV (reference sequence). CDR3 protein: CASSLSGGFGNTIYF. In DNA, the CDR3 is TGTGCCAGCAGTTTATCCGGGGGATTTGGAAACACCATATATTTT.

This CDR3 reads CATQDKMNTEAFF. As DNA, the CDR3 is TGTGCCACCCAGGACAAAATGAACACTGAAGCTTTCTTT. The V call is TRBV15, the J call TRBJ1-1; perhaps TRBD1 as D (5 bases). This CDR3 is built from 13 residues. Germline V gene sequence: CDR1 LNHNV, CDR2 YYDKDF (reference sequence). The V and J ends lost 8 bases and 0 bases respectively, with 10 bases between them.

The CDR3 loop is CASSLSGWGHQETQYF. The CDR3 DNA reads TGTGCCAGCAGCTTGTCGGGGTGGGGGCACCAAGAGACCCAGTACTTC. The rearrangement joins TRBV5-8 to TRBJ2-5; the D gene is possibly TRBD1 (6 bases). V was cut by 1 base and J by 0 bases, with 13 bases left in between. This CDR3 region has 16 residues. CDR1 is SGHTS and CDR2 is YDEGEE in the germline V gene.

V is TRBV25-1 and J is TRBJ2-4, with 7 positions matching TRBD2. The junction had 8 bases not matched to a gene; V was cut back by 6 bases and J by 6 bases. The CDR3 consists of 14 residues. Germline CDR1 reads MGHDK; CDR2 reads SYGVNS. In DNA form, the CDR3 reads TGTGCCAGCAGCTCCCCCGGCGGGGGAAACATTCAGTACTTC. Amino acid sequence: CASSSPGGGNIQYF.